This T cell receptor beta chain was recorded in a study of beta chain features in type 1 diabetes. Overall study results and limits: Researchers report that Type 1 diabetes patients had moderately but significantly shorter TCRB CDR3s across all four CD4+ subsets.

Concerning this clone itself: The antigen is not known.

Germline V gene data show CDR1 as SQVTM and CDR2 as ANQGSEA. The CDR3 runs 13 residues. Trimming shortened V by 0 bases and J by 6 bases, and 11 bases separated the two germline ends. All of the isolated RNA was reverse transcribed, so expressed TCRB transcripts were sequenced. Using immunoSEQ multiplex PCR, the repertoire was profiled, and TCRdb retains in-frame clones only, with some absent. Altogether 600,000 or so clones are present, around 11% being singletons, with the ten largest covering more than 0.1%. The chain links TRBV29-1 to TRBJ1-2; D is undetermined. Input material: naive CD4+ T cells from blood. This receptor was identified in a man aged 25 to 40 with type 1 diabetes. The CDR3 DNA follows: TGCAGCGTTGAAGAAACGCAGGTAGATGGCTACACCTTC. This sequence encodes CSVEETQVDGYTF.